This TCR beta chain emerged from a study of cytomegalovirus exposure and HLA in healthy donors. Study-level findings and limits: CMV serostatus stood as the only immune exposure information on hand. Later analysis demonstrated an association between a missense DCLRE1C variant and TCR beta V- and J-gene trimming. Overall, approximately 150 TCR beta chains were annotated as cytomegalovirus-associated.

This clone has a handful of counts. Its cognate antigen is unknown. Trimming at V came to 2 bases and at J to 4 bases, leaving 5 bases not matched to a gene. Germline assignment: CDR1 SGHNT and CDR2 YYREEE (reference sequence). The length of the CDR3 is 16 residues. The PCR contained 60 Vbeta and 13 Jbeta primers. Repertoires were generated with immunoSEQ multiplex PCR, while TCRdb's copy carries only in-frame clones and drops some. The repertoire holds 120,000 to 150,000 clones, over 60% seen once, with 2.1% in the top ten. The sample comprised PBMCs. This chain joins TRBV5-4 and TRBJ2-3; 12 bases fit TRBD2. The clonotype was recovered from a man in his forties in good health and CMV-seronegative. The CDR3 reads CASSLRLAGDSDTQYF. CDR3 bases: TGTGCCAGCAGCTTACGACTAGCGGGAGATTCAGATACGCAGTATTTT.